These 12 T cell receptor beta chains share one sample of origin, sequenced in a study of OX40 agonist ivuxolimab in advanced cancers. The method was the immunoSEQ multiplex PCR assay. As stored in TCRdb, this immuneACCESS dataset retains in-frame rearrangements with V and J assigned. A fraction of the clones does not appear; measured against another copy, unresolved V genes explain less than half of the discrepancy, and the remainder lacks a known reason. This sample has 70,000 to 95,000 clones in its table, and 90% to 95% of those were observed once. The ten largest clones represent roughly 0.69% of the sample. The source material was CD4+ or CD8+ T cells sorted from blood, sampled in a trial of the OX40 agonist ivuxolimab. The receptors come from an adult with an advanced solid tumor such as melanoma, head and neck, liver or kidney cancer.

V gene TRBV9 combines with J gene TRBJ2-2, with TRBD2 matching over 9 bases. The trim removed 4 bases at V and 4 bases at J, leaving 5 bases unmatched. Germline-derived CDR1 and CDR2 are SGDLS and YYNGEE. CDR3 length: 15 amino acids. CDR3 protein: CASSLRSGSTGELFF. The DNA of the CDR3 is TGTGCCAGCAGCCTCCGTAGCGGGAGCACCGGGGAGCTGTTTTTT.

This clone is a singleton in its sample. The chain employs TRBV6-1 and TRBJ1-4; D remains ambiguous. V lost 8 bases, J lost 0 bases, and 7 bases lay in between. Germline loops: CDR1 MNHNS, CDR2 SASEGT. The CDR3 loop spans 13 amino acids. In DNA, the CDR3 is TGTGCCAGCGGTTCTCCAACTAATGAAAAACTGTTTTTT. This codes for CASGSPTNEKLFF.

The J gene is TRBJ1-5, the V gene TRBV6-1, with TRBD1 matching 7 bases. This CDR3 contains 17 residues. Germline CDR1 MNHNS, CDR2 SASEGT. J gave up 1 base and V 4 bases, and 10 bases lay outside the gene matches. This chain's CDR3 is CASSGGMDRISNQPQHF. The CDR3 DNA sequence: TGTGCCAGCAGTGGAGGGATGGACAGGATAAGCAATCAGCCCCAGCATTTT.

V gene TRBV25-1 combines with J gene TRBJ2-1, with 7 bases aligning to TRBD2. This CDR3 has 17 amino acids. V lost 5 bases, J lost 1 base, and 11 bases stayed unmatched. Germline V CDR1 and CDR2: MGHDK, SYGVNS. The CDR3 is CASSLSGSGGSYNEQFF. For the CDR3, the DNA is TGTGCCAGCAGTCTTAGCGGGTCCGGCGGGTCCTACAATGAGCAGTTCTTC.

The CDR3 DNA is TGTGCCAGCAGCGAAGGGACCGGGGCCTACGAGCAGTACTTC. Translating it yields CASSEGTGAYEQYF. The chain is built from TRBV7-9 and TRBJ2-7; the D gene could be TRBD1 or TRBD2 (5 bases each). This CDR3 region has 14 residues. Germline V CDR1 and CDR2: SEHNR, FQNEAQ (reference sequence). V shed 5 bases and J shed 2 bases, with 13 bases lying between them.

The rearrangement links TRBV6-5 to TRBJ2-2; D remains unclear. V was pared by 0 bases and J by 4 bases, with 6 bases between. This CDR3 region has 14 residues. CDR1 and CDR2 (germline): MNHEY, SVGAGI. The CDR3 DNA reads TGTGCCAGCAGTTACTCGACTGTCACCGGGGAGCTGTTTTTT. It translates to CASSYSTVTGELFF.

The chain combines TRBV4-2 with TRBJ2-5, with D unclear. The V end lost 2 bases, the J end lost 1 base, and 14 bases lay between the germline ends. The CDR3 contains 16 residues. Germline values: CDR1 LGHNA, CDR2 YNFKEQ. The CDR3, as DNA: TGTGCCAGCAGCCAAATTCCAGGATATAGCCAAGAGACCCAGTACTTC. It yields the protein CASSQIPGYSQETQYF.

This sequence joins TRBV29-1 and TRBJ1-3, with D unresolved. CDR3 size: 15 residues. Per the germline V gene, CDR1 is SQVTM and CDR2 is ANQGSEA. The ends were cut back, 4 bases at V and 0 bases at J, with 13 bases in the middle. This CDR3 reads CSVVEGSNSGNTIYF. In nucleotides, the CDR3 is TGCAGCGTTGTGGAGGGTTCAAACTCTGGAAACACCATATATTTT.

This clone was recorded once. The rearrangement joins TRBV4-3 to TRBJ2-3, with 7 bases lining up with TRBD2. The ends lost 2 bases at V and 1 base at J; junction bases unmatched: 6. The germline CDR1 and CDR2 sequences are LGHNA and YSLEER. The CDR3 is 16 amino acids. Written as DNA, the CDR3 is TGCGCCAGCAGCCAATCGAGACTAGCCGGCACAGATACGCAGTATTTT. It specifies CASSQSRLAGTDTQYF.

The J gene is TRBJ1-1, the V gene TRBV5-1, with D maybe TRBD1 (5 bases). CDR1 is SGHRS and CDR2 is YFSETQ in the germline V gene. The CDR3 loop spans 15 amino acids. The ends were cut back, 4 bases at V and 1 base at J, with 14 bases in the middle. CDR3 in amino acids: CASSPQQVANTEAFF. CDR3 bases: TGCGCCAGCAGCCCGCAACAGGTTGCGAACACTGAAGCTTTCTTT.

The chain recombines TRBV19 with TRBJ1-4; 8 bases align to TRBD1. V lost 6 bases, J lost 7 bases, and 10 bases stayed unmatched. The CDR3 is made up of 15 amino acids. Germline CDR1 and CDR2: LNHDA and SQIVND (reference sequence). In DNA form, the CDR3 reads TGTGCCAGTAGCCCCCTTGGACAGGGTGGTGAAAAACTGTTTTTT. Amino acid sequence: CASSPLGQGGEKLFF. The entire variable domain, with the rest obtained from reference TRBV19 and TRBJ1-4, is as follows: DGGITQSPKYLFRKEGQNVTLSCEQNLNHDAMYWYRQDPGQGLRLIYYSQIVNDFQKGDIAEGYSVSREKKESFPLTVTSAQKNPTAFYLCASSPLGQGGEKLFFGSGTQLSVL.

The genes are TRBV28 and TRBJ1-5, with 12 positions matching TRBD1. Per germline, CDR1 MDHEN and CDR2 SYDVKM. The CDR3 sequence is 12 residues long. J gave up 7 bases and V 11 bases, and 3 bases lay outside the gene matches. The DNA of the CDR3 is TGTGCCGGGGGACAGGGGGCCCAGCCCCAGCATTTT. Residues: CAGGQGAQPQHF.